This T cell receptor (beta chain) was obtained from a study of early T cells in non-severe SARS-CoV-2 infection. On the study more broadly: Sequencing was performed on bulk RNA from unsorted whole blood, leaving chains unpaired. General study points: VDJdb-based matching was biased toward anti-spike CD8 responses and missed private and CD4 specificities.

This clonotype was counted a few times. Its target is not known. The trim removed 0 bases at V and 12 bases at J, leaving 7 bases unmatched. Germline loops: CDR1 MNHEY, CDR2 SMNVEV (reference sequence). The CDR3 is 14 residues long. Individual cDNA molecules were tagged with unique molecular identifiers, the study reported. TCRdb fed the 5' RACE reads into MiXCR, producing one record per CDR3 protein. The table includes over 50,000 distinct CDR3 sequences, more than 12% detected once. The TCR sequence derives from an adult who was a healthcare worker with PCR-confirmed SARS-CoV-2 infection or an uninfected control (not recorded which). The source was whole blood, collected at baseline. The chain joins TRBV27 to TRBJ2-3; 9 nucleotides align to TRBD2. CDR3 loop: CASSLSSPSGEQYF. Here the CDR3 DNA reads TGTGCCAGCAGTTTATCGTCGCCTAGCGGGGAACAGTATTTT.